This TCR beta chain stems from a study of blood T cell repertoires in COVID-19. Study overall: COVID-19 samples from acute and convalescent phases originated in the United States, Italy and Spain. The cDNA or gDNA used as material had been derived from T cells, B-cell-depleted T cells, or PBMCs.

Per the study methods: Amplification from reference gene primers served as the basis for estimated nucleated cell counts. Assay used: immunoSEQ multiplex PCR; TCRdb lists only in-frame clones, some missing. The D gene and trimming were derived from the DNA, and the V and J assignments and clone size from that table. The profile covers tens of thousands of clones, with 85% to 95% appearing a single time and 8.5% to 10% taken by the ten largest. From germline, CDR1 is SGHDN and CDR2 FVKESK. The CDR3 sequence is 16 residues long. V gave up 4 bases and J gave up 0 bases; unmatched junction bases: 7. Sequencing was performed on peripheral blood. This sequence was found in a woman over 75 with acute or convalescent COVID-19. This chain links TRBV14 with TRBJ1-1; TRBD1 matches 8 bases. The CDR3 DNA reads as TGTGCCAGCAGCCCCTGGACAGGGTCTCTGAACACTGAAGCTTTCTTT. It translates to CASSPWTGSLNTEAFF.